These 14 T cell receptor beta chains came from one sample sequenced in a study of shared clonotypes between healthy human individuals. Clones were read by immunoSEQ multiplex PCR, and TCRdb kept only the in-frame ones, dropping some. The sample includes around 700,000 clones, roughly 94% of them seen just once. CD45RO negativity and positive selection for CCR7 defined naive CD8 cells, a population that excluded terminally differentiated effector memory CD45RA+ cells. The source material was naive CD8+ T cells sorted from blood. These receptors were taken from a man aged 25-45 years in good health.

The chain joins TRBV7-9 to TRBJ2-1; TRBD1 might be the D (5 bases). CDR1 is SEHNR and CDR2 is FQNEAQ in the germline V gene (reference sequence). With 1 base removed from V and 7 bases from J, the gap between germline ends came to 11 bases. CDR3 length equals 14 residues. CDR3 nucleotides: TGTGCCAGCAGCTTAGAAGGGGTGTCGAATGAGCAGTTCTTC. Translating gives CASSLEGVSNEQFF.

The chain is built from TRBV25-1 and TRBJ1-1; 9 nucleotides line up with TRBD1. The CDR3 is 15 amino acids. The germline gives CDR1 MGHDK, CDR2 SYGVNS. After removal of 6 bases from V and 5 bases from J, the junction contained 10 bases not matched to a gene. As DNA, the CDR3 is TGTGCCAGCAGGGAGACCGGGACAGGGAGTACTGAAGCTTTCTTT. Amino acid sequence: CASRETGTGSTEAFF.

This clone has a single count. The CDR3 protein is CASSGLTGGSGNWADTQYF. The CDR3 DNA reads TGTGCCAGCAGCGGTCTTACAGGGGGTAGCGGGAATTGGGCAGATACGCAGTATTTT. V is TRBV5-4 and J is TRBJ2-3; D possibly matches TRBD1 or TRBD2 (8 bases each). CDR1 is SGHNT and CDR2 is YYREEE in the germline V gene (reference sequence). The CDR3 extends over 19 amino acids. Trimming took off 4 bases at V and 4 bases at J, with 28 bases between the two ends.

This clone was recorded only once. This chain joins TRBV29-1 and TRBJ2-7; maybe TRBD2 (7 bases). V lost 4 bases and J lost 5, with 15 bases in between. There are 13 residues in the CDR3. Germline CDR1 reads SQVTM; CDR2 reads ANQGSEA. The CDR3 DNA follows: TGCAGCGTTGCTCGGGGGGCCGTGAACGAGCAGTACTTC. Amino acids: CSVARGAVNEQYF.

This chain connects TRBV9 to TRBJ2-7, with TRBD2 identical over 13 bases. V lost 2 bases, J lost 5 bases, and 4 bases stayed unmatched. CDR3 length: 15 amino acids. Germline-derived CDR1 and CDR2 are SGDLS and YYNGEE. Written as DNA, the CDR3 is TGTGCCAGCAGCGTCACCGGACTAGCGGGAGACGAGCAGTACTTC. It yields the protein CASSVTGLAGDEQYF.

CDR3 bases: TGTGCCAGCGGTGAACCGCAGGGGGTTTTTTTTGGGAAAGCGAACACTGAAGCTTTCTTT. It codes for CASGEPQGVFFGKANTEAFF. The chain recombines TRBV21-1 with TRBJ1-1; TRBD1, the table's D call, lacks a check against the DNA. TRBV21-1 is a pseudogene locus. The CDR3 totals 20 residues.

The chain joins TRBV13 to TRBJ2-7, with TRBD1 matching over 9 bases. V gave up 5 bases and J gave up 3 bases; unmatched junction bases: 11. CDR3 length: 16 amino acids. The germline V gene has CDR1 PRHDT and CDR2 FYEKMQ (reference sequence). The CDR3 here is CASSSTGTGNHYEQYF. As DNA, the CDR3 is TGTGCCAGCAGCAGTACCGGGACAGGGAACCACTACGAGCAGTACTTC.

CDR3 coding DNA: TGTGCCAGTACCCTCGAGCGGGGACAGGCTAATGAAAAACTGTTTTTT. Translation gives CASTLERGQANEKLFF. The chain couples TRBV19 to TRBJ1-4; 8 bases map to TRBD1. Germline CDR1 LNHDA, CDR2 SQIVND (reference sequence). The ends lost 7 bases at V and 3 bases at J; junction bases unmatched: 10. The CDR3 sequence is 16 residues long. Combining the CDR3 with reference TRBV19 and TRBJ1-4 gives the whole variable domain DGGITQSPKYLFRKEGQNVTLSCEQNLNHDAMYWYRQDPGQGLRLIYYSQIVNDFQKGDIAEGYSVSREKKESFPLTVTSAQKNPTAFYLCASTLERGQANEKLFFGSGTQLSVL.

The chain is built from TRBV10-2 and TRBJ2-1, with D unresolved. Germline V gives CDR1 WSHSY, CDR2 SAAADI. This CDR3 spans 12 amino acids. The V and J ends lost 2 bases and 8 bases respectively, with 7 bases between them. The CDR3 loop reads CASSEGTHEQFF. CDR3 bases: TGCGCCAGCAGTGAGGGCACGCATGAGCAGTTCTTC.

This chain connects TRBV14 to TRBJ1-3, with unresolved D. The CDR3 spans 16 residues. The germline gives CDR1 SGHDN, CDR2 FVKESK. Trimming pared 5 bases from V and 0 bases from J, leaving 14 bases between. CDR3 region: CASSYEELSSGNTIYF. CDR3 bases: TGTGCCAGCAGCTACGAAGAGCTGAGCTCTGGAAACACCATATATTTT.

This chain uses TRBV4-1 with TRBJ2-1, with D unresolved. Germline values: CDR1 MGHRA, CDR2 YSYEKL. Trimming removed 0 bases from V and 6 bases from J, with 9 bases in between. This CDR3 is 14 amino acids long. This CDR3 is CASSQESRPNEQFF. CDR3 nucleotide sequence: TGCGCCAGCAGCCAAGAAAGCAGGCCCAATGAGCAGTTCTTC.

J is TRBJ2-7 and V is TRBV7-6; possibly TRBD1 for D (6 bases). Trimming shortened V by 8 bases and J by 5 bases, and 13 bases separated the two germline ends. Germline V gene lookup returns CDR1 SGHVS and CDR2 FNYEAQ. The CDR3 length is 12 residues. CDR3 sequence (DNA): TGTGCCAGCCAGGACAGTCGGCACGAGCAGTACTTC. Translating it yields CASQDSRHEQYF.

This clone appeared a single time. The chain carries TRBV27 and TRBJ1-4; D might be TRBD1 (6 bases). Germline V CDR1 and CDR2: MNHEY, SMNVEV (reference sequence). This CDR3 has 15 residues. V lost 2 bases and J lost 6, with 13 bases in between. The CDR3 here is CASSLRGAVDEKLFF. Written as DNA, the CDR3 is TGTGCCAGCAGTTTACGGGGGGCGGTGGATGAAAAACTGTTTTTT.

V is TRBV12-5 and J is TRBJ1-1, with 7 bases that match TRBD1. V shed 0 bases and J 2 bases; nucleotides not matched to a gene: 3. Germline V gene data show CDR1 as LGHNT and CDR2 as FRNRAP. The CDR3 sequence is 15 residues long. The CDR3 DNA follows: TGTGCTAGTGGTTTGGTAGCAGGGGGAAACACTGAAGCTTTCTTT. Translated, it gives CASGLVAGGNTEAFF.